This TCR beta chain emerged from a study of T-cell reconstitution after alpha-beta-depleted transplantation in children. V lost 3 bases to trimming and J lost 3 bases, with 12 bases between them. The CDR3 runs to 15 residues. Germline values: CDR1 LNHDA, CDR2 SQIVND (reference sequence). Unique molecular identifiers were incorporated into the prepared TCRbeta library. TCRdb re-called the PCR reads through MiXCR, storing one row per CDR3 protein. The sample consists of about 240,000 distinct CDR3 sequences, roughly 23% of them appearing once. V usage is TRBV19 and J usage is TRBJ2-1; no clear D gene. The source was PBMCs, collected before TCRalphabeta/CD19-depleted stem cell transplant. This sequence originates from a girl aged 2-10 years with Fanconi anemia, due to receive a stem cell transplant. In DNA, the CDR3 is TGTGCCAGTAGTATCATGCTAGATAACTACAATGAGCAGTTCTTC. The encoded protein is CASSIMLDNYNEQFF.